A selection of T cell receptor beta chains follows, all from one sample in a study of OX40 agonist ivuxolimab in advanced cancers. Clones were read by immunoSEQ multiplex PCR, and TCRdb kept only the in-frame ones, dropping some. The sample consists of around 63,000 clones, 88% of them appearing once. The material sequenced was CD4+ or CD8+ T cells sorted from blood, taken in a trial of the OX40 agonist ivuxolimab. The receptors here all came from an adult with an advanced solid tumor such as melanoma, head and neck, liver or kidney cancer. Both conserved end residues are trimmed from each CDR3. A D gene is named only where the DNA matches it firmly.

>TRBJ2-2|TRBV27|TRBD2
ASSSPLAPGELF
>TRBJ1-1|TRBV14|-
ASSQAGMNTEAF
>TRBJ2-3|TRBV28|-
ASSYLYQRNTDTQY
>TRBJ2-1|TRBV4-2|-
ASSQGPSVDEQF
>TRBJ2-3|TRBV6-5|-
ASSYAAAGLDTQY
>TRBJ2-5|TRBV5-4|-
ASRGPGGTQY
>TRBJ2-1|TRBV10-1|-
ASSESQEQF
>TRBJ2-1|TRBV6-6|TRBD1
ASTIVTGGGEQF
>TRBJ1-1|TRBV11-3|TRBD1
ASSAADRGNTEAF
>TRBJ2-3|TRBV5-1|-
ASSLATGVTDTQY